This T cell receptor (beta chain) was found in a study of identical twins. Germline-derived CDR1 and CDR2 are LGHNA and YSLEER. CDR3 length: 16 amino acids. Trimming left V 0 bases short and J 1 base short, with 11 bases between. Findings and caveats of the study: Abundant beta clonotypes from cord blood had fewer insertions, unlike memory repertoires, which showed none. Monozygotic twins shared more out-of-frame TCR alpha than recombination models predicted.

MiXCR, applied by TCRdb to the 5' RACE reads, yields one record per CDR3 protein. The sample has 500,000 to 600,000 distinct CDR3 sequences, around 20% seen once. Remarks on this clonotype: The antigen remains unidentified.

In addition, the sample was reused for a study of T cells expressing NK-cell markers.

This receptor was identified in a woman aged 18-35 years in good health. The specimen was CD4+ T cells sorted from blood. The V gene is TRBV4-3, the J gene TRBJ2-3; D gene unclear. CDR3 DNA sequence: TGCGCCAGCAGCCAAGAAAAAGGCCGACGCACAGATACGCAGTATTTT. Its protein is CASSQEKGRRTDTQYF.